A selection of T cell receptor beta chains follows, all from one sample in a study of T cell responses to AZD1222 COVID-19 vaccine. The data were produced by immunoSEQ multiplex PCR, yet TCRdb's version contains in-frame clones alone and is incomplete. The sample shows approximately 92,000 clones, roughly nine tenths of them seen only once. Material: peripheral blood, obtained on day 0 of AZD1222 vaccination. The receptors originated from an adult in good health. Both conserved end residues are part of each CDR3. Each record gives: clone size, J gene, V gene, D gene, CDR3 DNA, CDR3 protein. D genes are given only for firm matches. The size field is filled for only some rows; it gives once, few, many or a size class.

.	TRBJ1-5	TRBV6-1	.	TGTGCCAGCAGTGAAGCGGGGCTGAGCAATCAGCCCCAGCATTTT	CASSEAGLSNQPQHF
.	TRBJ1-1	TRBV2	.	TGTGCCAGCAGAAGGGGTGGTGAAGCTTTCTTT	CASRRGGEAFF
few	TRBJ1-6	TRBV5-4	.	TGTGCCAGCAGGGCTACGGGACCAAAAAATTCACCCCTCCACTTT	CASRATGPKNSPLHF
.	TRBJ2-3	TRBV28	.	TGTGCCAGCAGTTTGAGAGGGGGGGGCACAGATACGCAGTATTTT	CASSLRGGGTDTQYF
.	TRBJ2-1	TRBV7-9	.	TGTGCCAGCAGCCAACAGGGTTTGGAATTGAATGAGCAGTTCTTC	CASSQQGLELNEQFF
.	TRBJ2-3	TRBV7-3	TRBD2	TGTGCCAGCAGCCCCGGACTAGCCTCAGATACGCAGTATTTT	CASSPGLASDTQYF
.	TRBJ2-1	TRBV2	TRBD1	TGTGCCAGCTCCGGGACAGCCGGCAATGAGCAGTTCTTC	CASSGTAGNEQFF
.	TRBJ1-2	TRBV27	.	TGTGCCAGCAGTTTATCTCAGCGGGCGGGTGGCTACACCTTC	CASSLSQRAGGYTF
.	TRBJ1-1	TRBV5-6	.	TGTGCCAGCAGCTCAGGGGAGAACACTGAAGCTTTCTTT	CASSSGENTEAFF
.	TRBJ1-5	TRBV7-9	TRBD1	TGTGCCAGCAGCTCCAGGGACAGGGCACAGCCCCAGCATTTT	CASSSRDRAQPQHF
.	TRBJ1-5	TRBV12-3/TRBV12-4	.	TGTGCCAGCAGTTCACAGGGAAATCAGCCCCAGCATTTT	CASSSQGNQPQHF
few	TRBJ2-2	TRBV9	.	TGTGCCAGCAGCGCCCGCCAGGGCGGGGAGCTGTTTTTT	CASSARQGGELFF
.	TRBJ1-5	TRBV6-2/TRBV6-3	.	TGTGCCAGCAGTACAGCTCAAGAATCGGCTCATTTT	CASSTAQESAHF
.	TRBJ1-1	TRBV3-1/TRBV3-2	.	TGTGCCAGCAGCCAAGATGGCTGGACGTATGAAGCTTTCTTT	CASSQDGWTYEAFF
.	TRBJ1-1	TRBV20-1	.	TGCAGTGCTACACCTCAGGCTGAAGCTTTCTTT	CSATPQAEAFF
.	TRBJ2-3	TRBV11-3	.	TGTGCCAGCAGCTTATCCGGGACAACTGATACGCAGTATTTT	CASSLSGTTDTQYF
.	TRBJ2-7	TRBV7-3	.	TGTGCCAGCAGCCAAAGGGCGGGAACAAGCTCCTACGAGCAGTACTTC	CASSQRAGTSSYEQYF
.	TRBJ2-7	TRBV9	TRBD1	TGTGCCAGCAGTCAGGGGGCGATTCGAGGTACCTACGAGCAGTACTTC	CASSQGAIRGTYEQYF
.	TRBJ1-4	TRBV2	.	TGTGCCAGCATTCCTCAACGGGGTCCTAATGAAAAACTGTTTTTT	CASIPQRGPNEKLFF
.	TRBJ1-5	TRBV28	TRBD1	TGTGCCAGCAGTTCTGGACAGGGAAGCAATCAGCCCCAGCATTTT	CASSSGQGSNQPQHF
.	TRBJ1-5	TRBV27	.	TGTGCCAGCACCCCAGGACGGTATAGCAATCAGCCCCAGCATTTT	CASTPGRYSNQPQHF
.	TRBJ1-2	TRBV18	.	TGTGCCAGCTCACCACCCATTCGTAAATTTAACTATGGCTACACCTTC	CASSPPIRKFNYGYTF
.	TRBJ1-2	TRBV20-1	.	TGCAGTGCTAGAGATCCGAGCGGCTACACCTTC	CSARDPSGYTF
.	TRBJ2-5	TRBV30	.	TGTGCCTGGAGTCCAGGGGTGGCGGAGACCCAGTACTTC	CAWSPGVAETQYF
.	TRBJ1-1	TRBV6-5	.	TGTGCCAGCACGGGCAGTCTGAACACTGAAGCTTTCTTT	CASTGSLNTEAFF
.	TRBJ1-4	TRBV4-3	TRBD1	TGCGCCAGCAGCCAGACAGGGCCTAAGAATGAAAAACTGTTTTTT	CASSQTGPKNEKLFF
.	TRBJ1-5	TRBV11-2	.	TGTGCCAGCAGCTTTCTGACAGCCCCAGGGCAGCCCCAGCATTTT	CASSFLTAPGQPQHF
.	TRBJ1-4	TRBV7-2	TRBD1	TGTGCCAGCAGCTCACAGGGGGGTGAAAAACTGTTTTTT	CASSSQGGEKLFF
once	TRBJ2-3	TRBV9	.	TGTGCCAGCAGCCCCTGGGAACAGAGCACAGATACGCAGTATTTT	CASSPWEQSTDTQYF
.	TRBJ2-3	TRBV7-9	TRBD1	TGTGCCAGCAGCCCGACAGGGAGCACAGATACGCAGTATTTT	CASSPTGSTDTQYF
.	TRBJ1-6	TRBV12-5	TRBD1	TGTGCTAGTGGTTATACAGGGGGCGGTAATTCACCCCTCCACTTT	CASGYTGGGNSPLHF
.	TRBJ2-2	TRBV6-6	.	TGTGCCAGCAGCAACCGGGGTTCTGGGGCCGGGGAGCTGTTTTTT	CASSNRGSGAGELFF
.	TRBJ2-7	TRBV5-6	TRBD2	TGTGCCAGCAGGGGGGGGTCCCACGAGCAGTACTTC	CASRGGSHEQYF
.	TRBJ2-3	TRBV4-2	TRBD1	TGTGCCAGCAGCCAACCTATACAGGGGGTAGGCGCAGATACGCAGTATTTT	CASSQPIQGVGADTQYF
few	TRBJ1-1	TRBV29-1	.	TGCAGCGTTGAGTGGGAGATGGGCACTGAAGCTTTCTTT	CSVEWEMGTEAFF
once	TRBJ1-1	TRBV5-6	.	TGTGCCAGCAGCTTGGTTGGCAGGGTGAACACTGAAGCTTTCTTT	CASSLVGRVNTEAFF
.	TRBJ1-4	TRBV4-3	TRBD1	TGCGCCAGCAGCCAAGCTCCAGGGGGAACTAATGAAAAACTGTTTTTT	CASSQAPGGTNEKLFF
.	TRBJ2-5	TRBV3-1/TRBV3-2	.	TGTGCCAGCAGCCAAGAGACCCAGTACTTC	CASSQETQYF
.	TRBJ2-3	TRBV6-6	.	TGTGCCAGCAGTTACTCTGGGTGGACAGATACGCAGTATTTT	CASSYSGWTDTQYF
few	TRBJ1-5	TRBV5-1	TRBD1	TGCGCCAGCAGCCCTGTGACAGGGAGCAATCAGCCCCAGCATTTT	CASSPVTGSNQPQHF
.	TRBJ1-4	TRBV30	.	TGTGCCTGGAGTGCCCCCGTCAGAGAAAAACTGTTTTTT	CAWSAPVREKLFF
.	TRBJ1-3	TRBV12-3/TRBV12-4	.	TGTGCCAGCAGTTTTAGGTCGGGGAACACCATATATTTT	CASSFRSGNTIYF
once	TRBJ1-2	TRBV19	TRBD1	TGTGCCAGTAGACCGGGACAGTTGGGGTTTGGCTACACCTTC	CASRPGQLGFGYTF
.	TRBJ1-2	TRBV3-1/TRBV3-2	TRBD1	TGTGCCAGCAGCCAAGATGCGGGGACAGGGTATGGCTACACCTTC	CASSQDAGTGYGYTF
.	TRBJ2-2	TRBV7-9	.	TGTGCCAGCAGCTTACCGGGGAATAAGAACACCGGGGAGCTGTTTTTT	CASSLPGNKNTGELFF